A single sample is the source of the 24 T cell receptor beta chains below, sequenced in a study of beta chain features in type 1 diabetes. Reverse transcribing all isolated RNA meant expressed TCRB transcripts were sequenced. The table came from immunoSEQ multiplex PCR; TCRdb's copy has only in-frame clones and leaves some out. The sample shows 600,000 to 750,000 clones, around 12% of them seen only once. Whole-study findings and limits: Type 1 diabetes patients had TCRB CDR3s that were shorter (moderately but significantly so) in all four CD4+ subsets.

The antigens of these receptors remain unknown. The sequenced sample consisted of naive CD4+ T cells from blood. These receptors originate from a man under 40 with type 1 diabetes.

This clone was picked up many times. The chain joins TRBV11-2 to TRBJ2-5; no firm D call. Trimming took off 6 bases at V and 5 bases at J, with 10 bases between the two ends. Germline loops: CDR1 SGHAT, CDR2 FQNNGV. This CDR3 contains 12 residues. The CDR3 is CASSPVGETQYF. In nucleotides, the CDR3 is TGTGCCAGCAGTCCTGTCGGGGAGACCCAGTACTTC.

The V gene is TRBV4-2, the J gene TRBJ1-5; D remains ambiguous. V was cut by 1 base and J by 2 bases, with 12 bases left in between. CDR3 length: 16 residues. Looked up from germline, CDR1 is LGHNA and CDR2 is YNFKEQ. Here the CDR3 reads CASSQVRPTGNQPQHF. The CDR3 nucleotides read TGTGCCAGCAGCCAAGTCCGGCCAACGGGCAATCAGCCCCAGCATTTT.

This clone was counted between two and nine times. The gene calls are TRBV11-2 and TRBJ1-2, with 7 bases fitting TRBD1. V gave up 1 base and J gave up 2 bases; unmatched junction bases: 4. The CDR3 totals 15 residues. In germline, CDR1 is SGHAT, CDR2 FQNNGV. CDR3 DNA: TGTGCCAGCAGCTTAGCGACAGGGTACAACTATGGCTACACCTTC. Encoded protein: CASSLATGYNYGYTF.

The J gene is TRBJ1-1, the V gene TRBV12-5, with TRBD1 matching 8 bases. Germline values: CDR1 LGHNT, CDR2 FRNRAP. V shed 4 bases and J 4 bases; nucleotides not matched to a gene: 5. The CDR3 runs 14 residues. CDR3: CASGSRTGSTEAFF. In nucleotides, the CDR3 is TGTGCTAGTGGTTCTCGGACAGGGAGCACTGAAGCTTTCTTT.

Only a few counts were recorded for this clone. The chain combines TRBV5-1 with TRBJ1-1; D not certain. This CDR3 contains 14 residues. CDR1 SGHRS and CDR2 YFSETQ come from the germline V gene. V was cut by 4 bases and J by 0 bases, with 10 bases left in between. The chain's CDR3 is CASSETTVNTEAFF. DNA of the CDR3: TGCGCCAGCAGCGAAACGACCGTGAACACTGAAGCTTTCTTT.

This rearrangement joins TRBV6-5 to TRBJ1-1; D might be TRBD1 (5 bases). CDR3 length: 13 residues. The germline V and J ends were trimmed by 6 bases and 1 base, with 9 bases remaining between them. CDR1 and CDR2 from the germline V gene are MNHEY and SVGAGI. CDR3 in DNA: TGTGCCAGCAGCCTGGGGCAGAACACTGAAGCTTTCTTT. Its translation: CASSLGQNTEAFF.

The sample holds a few counts of this clone. This sequence joins TRBV4-1 and TRBJ2-3; D unclear. Trimming took 1 base from V and 6 from J, leaving 11 bases between them. The CDR3 runs to 14 residues. Germline CDR1 MGHRA, CDR2 YSYEKL. CDR3 nucleotides: TGCGCCAGCAGCCAAGGAGGAGAACCGGATACGCAGTATTTT. This sequence encodes CASSQGGEPDTQYF.

V and J are TRBV9 and TRBJ2-1, with 8 bases lining up with TRBD1. The CDR3 is 17 residues long. After removal of 0 bases from V and 7 bases from J, the junction contained 12 bases not matched to a gene. Germline lookup yields CDR1 SGDLS and CDR2 YYNGEE. Here the CDR3 DNA reads TGTGCCAGCAGCGTAGCTTTTCGCCAGGGGGCGGGAAATGAGCAGTTCTTC. It yields the protein CASSVAFRQGAGNEQFF.

There are a few counts of this clone. The chain is built from TRBV5-6 and TRBJ1-4; D might be TRBD1 (6 bases). Between the trimmed V and J ends, which lost 9 bases and 8 bases, there was a span of 17 bases. The CDR3 consists of 13 residues. Germline CDR1 is SGHDT and CDR2 is YYEEEE. The CDR3 is CATSLGRGEKLFF. DNA for the CDR3: TGTGCCACTTCCCTCGGCAGGGGAGAAAAACTGTTTTTT.

This clone has more than one count but fewer than ten. The chain links TRBV7-2 to TRBJ2-1; TRBD1 aligns across 7 bases. This CDR3 is built from 14 residues. Germline loops: CDR1 SGHTA, CDR2 FQGNSA. Trimming cost V 1 base and J 5 bases; bases outside gene matches: 2. The CDR3 DNA reads as TGTGCCAGCAGCTTAGGAGACAGGGACAATGAGCAGTTCTTC. Translating it yields CASSLGDRDNEQFF.

The V call is TRBV5-6, the J call TRBJ1-2, with 11 bases fitting TRBD1. Losses at the gene ends were 6 bases for V and 2 bases for J; bases not matched to a gene: 6. The CDR3 spans 15 residues. Per germline, CDR1 SGHDT and CDR2 YYEEEE. DNA of the CDR3: TGTGCCAGCACCCCGGACAGGGGGCGAAACTATGGCTACACCTTC. Translated, it gives CASTPDRGRNYGYTF.

V and J are TRBV10-2 and TRBJ2-5; perhaps D is TRBD1 or TRBD2 (6 bases each). V was clipped by 9 bases and J by 4 bases, with 18 bases between them. CDR1 and CDR2 from the germline V gene are WSHSY and SAAADI. CDR3 length equals 14 residues. CDR3 sequence reads: CASRTGAVGETQYF. CDR3 in DNA: TGCGCCAGTAGGACGGGGGCCGTGGGAGAGACCCAGTACTTC.

This clone was observed a handful of times. The J gene is TRBJ2-7, the V gene TRBV18, with 8 nucleotides matching TRBD1. The J segment lost 2 bases and the V segment lost 2 bases, leaving 5 bases of the junction unmatched. This CDR3 contains 15 residues. Germline values: CDR1 KGHSH, CDR2 LQKENI. The CDR3 here is CASSPGQGHTYEQYF. CDR3 sequence (DNA): TGTGCCAGCTCACCAGGACAGGGACACACCTACGAGCAGTACTTC.

The CDR3 DNA is TGTGCCAGCACCCCCCGGGGGGCAGGAGAGGAGCTGTTTTTT. Translation: CASTPRGAGEELFF. The rearrangement links TRBV7-2 to TRBJ2-2; perhaps TRBD2 as D (7 bases). Germline V gives CDR1 SGHTA, CDR2 FQGNSA. The CDR3 sequence is 14 residues long. V was clipped by 7 bases and J by 10 bases, with 19 bases between them. Using reference TRBV7-2 and TRBJ2-2 for the parts outside the CDR3, the full variable domain is GAGVSQSPSNKVTEKGKDVELRCDPISGHTALYWYRQSLGQGLEFLIYFQGNSAPDKSGLPSDRFSAERTGGSVSTLTIQRTQQEDSAVYLCASTPRGAGEELFFGEGSRLTVL.

This clone was picked up a small number of times. The chain couples TRBV4-3 to TRBJ1-2, with a tentative D call TRBD1 (6 bases). V was clipped by 2 bases and J by 1 base, with 14 bases between them. The CDR3 consists of 16 residues. Germline V lookup: CDR1 LGHNA, CDR2 YSLEER. The CDR3 coding sequence is TGCGCCAGCAGCCAAACGGTGGGACAACTTAACTATGGCTACACCTTC. It codes for CASSQTVGQLNYGYTF.

This clone was observed a few times. The chain combines TRBV5-1 with TRBJ2-7; D uncertain. Germline V gene sequence: CDR1 SGHRS, CDR2 YFSETQ. The CDR3 is 13 residues long. V gave up 4 bases and J gave up 4 bases, with 12 bases separating them. CDR3 in DNA: TGCGCCAGCAGCCTCCGTCAAGAATACGAGCAGTACTTC. Translating gives CASSLRQEYEQYF.

This clone was detected a few times. Other DNA sequences in the sample encode the same CDR3. This rearrangement joins TRBV7-2 to TRBJ2-3, with D uncertain. The CDR3 consists of 12 residues. Germline lookup yields CDR1 SGHTA and CDR2 FQGNSA. Trimming took off 5 bases at V and 3 bases at J, with 6 bases between the two ends. Written as DNA, the CDR3 is TGTGCCAGCAGCCCCCGGACAGATACGCAGTATTTT. Protein sequence: CASSPRTDTQYF.

This clone was counted only a few times. The rearrangement links TRBV2 to TRBJ1-5; 10 bases match TRBD1. The J segment lost 4 bases and the V segment lost 5 bases, leaving 8 bases of the junction unmatched. Germline CDR1 is SNHLY and CDR2 is FYNNEI. CDR3 length equals 16 residues. This CDR3 reads CASSFLGTGVNQPQHF. Written as DNA, the CDR3 is TGTGCCAGCAGTTTTCTTGGGACAGGGGTTAATCAGCCCCAGCATTTT.

This rearrangement joins TRBV27 to TRBJ2-3; the D call may be TRBD1 or TRBD2 (5 bases each). Deletions cut 6 bases from V and 2 bases from J, with 18 bases between. The CDR3 runs to 16 residues. The germline V gene has CDR1 MNHEY and CDR2 SMNVEV (reference sequence). CDR3 sequence (DNA): TGTGCCAGCAGCCCGGGACCGTTGGCGCCCACAGATACGCAGTATTTT. This encodes CASSPGPLAPTDTQYF.

The rearrangement joins TRBV18 to TRBJ2-5, with TRBD1 matching 8 bases. This CDR3 spans 15 amino acids. Unmatched junction bases numbered 7, after V lost 5 bases and J lost 2 bases. Germline V gene lookup returns CDR1 KGHSH and CDR2 LQKENI. DNA of the CDR3: TGTGCCAGCTCAGCTCGGACAGGGCCGCAAGAGACCCAGTACTTC. Translating it yields CASSARTGPQETQYF.

CDR3 in DNA: TGTGCCACCGAACTTACCGGGACAGGGGGACCGGGTGAGCAGTTCTTC. It specifies CATELTGTGGPGEQFF. The V call is TRBV19, the J call TRBJ2-1, with 11 positions matching TRBD1. The CDR3 contains 16 residues. Germline V gene sequence: CDR1 LNHDA, CDR2 SQIVND (reference sequence). Trimming cost V 10 bases and J 9 bases; bases outside gene matches: 17.

This clone was seen a few times. The V gene is TRBV4-3, the J gene TRBJ1-3, with D possibly TRBD1 on 5 matching bases. Trimming pared 3 bases from V and 0 bases from J, leaving 12 bases between. This CDR3 is built from 16 residues. The germline V gene encodes CDR1 LGHNA and CDR2 YSLEER. CDR3 in DNA: TGCGCCAGCAGCCATGCCGGACATCTCTCTGGAAACACCATATATTTT. It encodes CASSHAGHLSGNTIYF.

The chain recombines TRBV5-1 with TRBJ2-1; D remains ambiguous. This CDR3 has 14 amino acids. Germline CDR1 is SGHRS and CDR2 is YFSETQ. Deletions cut 4 bases from V and 5 bases from J, with 13 bases between. In nucleotides, the CDR3 is TGCGCCAGCAGCCCCGCATTGGGGAACAATGAGCAGTTCTTC. Its protein is CASSPALGNNEQFF. Full variable domain (outside the CDR3, taken from reference TRBV5-1 and TRBJ2-1): KAGVTQTPRYLIKTRGQQVTLSCSPISGHRSVSWYQQTPGQGLQFLFEYFSETQRNKGNFPGRFSGRQFSNSRSEMNVSTLELGDSALYLCASSPALGNNEQFFGPGTRLTVL.

The chain employs TRBV6-5 and TRBJ2-7, with TRBD1 matching over 7 bases. The length of the CDR3 is 14 residues. The germline V gene has CDR1 MNHEY and CDR2 SVGAGI. The V gene end was trimmed by 6 bases and the J gene end by 7 bases; junction bases not matched to a gene: 12. CDR3 in DNA: TGTGCCAGCAGCTCGGACAGGCTCCATGGAGAGCAGTACTTC. The encoded protein is CASSSDRLHGEQYF.